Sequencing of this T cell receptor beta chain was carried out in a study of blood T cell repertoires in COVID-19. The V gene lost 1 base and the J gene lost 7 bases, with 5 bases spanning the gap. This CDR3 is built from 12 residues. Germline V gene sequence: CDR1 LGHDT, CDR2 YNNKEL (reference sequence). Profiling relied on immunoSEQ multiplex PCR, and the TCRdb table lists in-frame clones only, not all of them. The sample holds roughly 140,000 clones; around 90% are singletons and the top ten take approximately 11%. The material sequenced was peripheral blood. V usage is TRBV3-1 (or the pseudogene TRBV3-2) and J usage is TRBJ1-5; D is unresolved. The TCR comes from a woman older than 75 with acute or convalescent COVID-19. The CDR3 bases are TGTGCCAGCAGCCAAGGCCAGCAGCCCCAGCATTTT. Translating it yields CASSQGQQPQHF.